This TCR beta chain emerged from a study of blood T cell repertoires in COVID-19. Study summary: Spain, Italy and the United States supplied samples that represented acute and convalescent COVID-19. PBMCs, B-cell-depleted T cells, or T cells provided the cDNA or gDNA that made up the material.

Germline loops: CDR1 KGHDR, CDR2 SFDVKD. V lost 7 bases and J 8 bases, leaving 19 bases between the germline ends. This CDR3 comprises 14 residues. Authors' data handling: Amplified reference gene primers provided the basis for estimating nucleated cell counts. The protocol was immunoSEQ multiplex PCR, while the TCRdb copy is restricted to in-frame clones and leaves out a portion. That table gives V, J and clone size, and the DNA gave D and trimming. The sample has some 240,000 clones, roughly nine tenths seen once. Sequenced: peripheral blood. This TCR came from a woman aged 40 to 55 who had recovered from COVID-19. The chain joins TRBV24-1 to TRBJ1-1; D is possibly TRBD1 (6 bases). In DNA form, the CDR3 reads TGTGCCACCAGGGAAACAGGGATTCCTTGCGAAGCTTTCTTT. This encodes CATRETGIPCEAFF.